This TCR beta chain was identified in a study of cytomegalovirus exposure and HLA in healthy donors. Primers for the PCR totalled 60 Vbeta and 13 Jbeta. Profiling relied on immunoSEQ multiplex PCR, and the TCRdb table lists in-frame clones only, not all of them. The repertoire has about 170,000 clones, about four fifths of them found once; the top ten carry about 2.4%. Study-wide points: Most TCRs appeared rarely, but some public TCRs recurred in many donors. Among the most significant clusters, several appeared linked to common viral pathogens in a later analysis. Accurate prediction of most subjects' HLA-A and HLA-B alleles from TCR beta sequences was reported. Later analysis identified a missense DCLRE1C variant that was linked to TCR beta V- and J-gene trimming.

V dropped 0 bases and J dropped 4 bases, with 12 bases sitting between them. The CDR3 contains 15 residues. The germline V gene encodes CDR1 SGHRS and CDR2 YFSETQ. A word on this clone: What it binds is unknown.

The source is a male donor in good health and CMV-seronegative. The chain carries TRBV5-1 and TRBJ2-3; D might be TRBD2 (5 bases). Sequencing was carried out using PBMCs. DNA for the CDR3: TGCGCCAGCAGCTTGGGTACTCGGGGTCCAGATACGCAGTATTTT. This gives the protein CASSLGTRGPDTQYF.